The TCR beta chain described here comes from a study of blood T cell repertoires in COVID-19. About the study: Both acute and convalescent COVID-19 samples were obtained from the United States, Italy and Spain. From T cells, B-cell-depleted T cells, or PBMCs came the material, which was cDNA or gDNA.

This CDR3 comprises 15 residues. V was shortened by 4 bases and J by 4 bases, with 17 bases between the two germline ends. The V gene's germline CDR1 is SGHRS and CDR2 YFSETQ. A single count supports this clone. Those enrolled in Seattle joined during active infection and were followed longitudinally afterward. Libraries were prepared by immunoSEQ multiplex PCR; TCRdb keeps only in-frame clonotypes and omits some of them. The data show about 480,000 clones, around 88% seen once. The V call is TRBV5-1, the J call TRBJ1-1; the D is unclear. This receptor was obtained from a woman aged 45-60 years with COVID-19, enrolled during active disease. The sample was peripheral blood. CDR3: CASSLNLGRRTEAFF. The CDR3 DNA is TGCGCCAGCAGCCTCAATTTGGGGAGGCGCACTGAAGCTTTCTTT.